The T cell receptor (beta chain) under discussion was sequenced for a study of blood T cell repertoires in COVID-19. Turning to the study itself: Samples came from the United States, Italy and Spain, spanning acute and convalescent COVID-19. Sources were T cells, B-cell-depleted T cells, or PBMCs; the material itself was cDNA or gDNA.

In the study's own analysis: For nucleated cells, counts were estimated from reference gene primer amplification. The data were produced by immunoSEQ multiplex PCR, yet TCRdb's version contains in-frame clones alone and is incomplete. V and J calls and clone size are those listed in that table; D and trimming were worked out from the DNA. The data contain about 250,000 clones, 84% of them singletons. Sequenced sample: peripheral blood. This sequence was found in a woman between 35 and 50 years old who had recovered from COVID-19.

Here the CDR3 DNA reads TGTGCCAGCAGTTTTGGGCACCAACTCTACAATGAGCAGTTCTTC. This gives the protein CASSFGHQLYNEQFF. This chain links TRBV28 with TRBJ2-1; unclear D gene. The CDR3 has 15 residues. The germline CDR1 and CDR2 sequences are MDHEN and SYDVKM. V lost 3 bases and J lost 3, with 12 bases in between.